The 24 T cell receptor beta chains listed next were all sequenced from one sample in a study of CD8+ T cells in alopecia areata. Treatment of the sample: oral pan-JAK inhibitor, 5-10 mg twice daily. Extraction and reverse transcription of RNA yielded cDNA as the sequencing template. Clones were read by immunoSEQ multiplex PCR, and TCRdb kept only the in-frame ones, dropping some. The repertoire has hundreds of thousands of clones, about three fifths of them found once; the top ten carry around 0.92%. The source material was CD4+ T cells sorted from blood, sampled between weeks 51 and 52, from a patient treated with tofacitinib. The receptors derive from a human donor with alopecia areata.

This sequence joins TRBV5-1 and TRBJ1-1, with D hard to call. CDR3 length equals 13 residues. The V end lost 4 bases, the J end lost 4 bases, and 11 bases lay between the germline ends. Germline lookup yields CDR1 SGHRS and CDR2 YFSETQ. The CDR3 DNA reads TGCGCCAGCAGCCCCGTGGGAAGCACTGAAGCTTTCTTT. Amino acid sequence: CASSPVGSTEAFF.

The chain joins TRBV7-8 to TRBJ2-2, with 9 positions matching TRBD1. The CDR3 extends over 15 amino acids. V shed 5 bases, J shed 3 bases, and the junction held 4 bases outside the gene matches. Germline loops: CDR1 SGHVS, CDR2 FQNEAQ. The CDR3 loop reads CASSRTGAHTGELFF. Written as DNA, the CDR3 is TGTGCCAGCAGCCGGACAGGGGCGCACACCGGGGAGCTGTTTTTT. Together with reference TRBV7-8 and TRBJ2-2, the CDR3 gives the full variable domain: GAGVSQSPRYKVAKRGQDVALRCDPISGHVSLFWYQQALGQGPEFLTYFQNEAQLDKSGLPSDRFFAERPEGSVSTLKIQRTQQEDSAVYLCASSRTGAHTGELFFGEGSRLTVL.

The chain is built from TRBV30 and TRBJ1-2; D unclear. Trimming cost V 4 bases and J 8 bases, with 11 bases left between them. CDR3 length: 11 residues. CDR1 GTSNPN and CDR2 SVGIG come from the germline V gene (reference sequence). The CDR3 region has the DNA TGTGCCTGGATGTGGGCAAGGGGCTACACCTTC. Amino acids: CAWMWARGYTF.

The gene calls are TRBV30 and TRBJ1-2, with D unresolved. The germline CDR1 and CDR2 sequences are GTSNPN and SVGIG (reference sequence). V was pared by 7 bases and J by 2 bases, with 5 bases between. The CDR3 length is 10 residues. The CDR3 nucleotides read TGTGCCTCAGAGAACTATGGCTACACCTTC. As protein: CASENYGYTF.

This clone occurred a few times. CDR3 coding DNA: TGTGCCAGCAGCCAAGATTGGGTCATCGATACGCAGTATTTT. Translation: CASSQDWVIDTQYF. The V and J genes are TRBV14 and TRBJ2-3; D is uncertain. CDR3 length: 14 residues. V was shortened by 0 bases and J by 6 bases, with 10 bases between the two germline ends. Germline loops: CDR1 SGHDN, CDR2 FVKESK.

V is TRBV5-1 and J is TRBJ2-5; a weak D match, TRBD2 (5 bases). Trimming took off 4 bases at V and 4 bases at J, with 14 bases between the two ends. Germline V gene lookup returns CDR1 SGHRS and CDR2 YFSETQ. CDR3 length equals 14 residues. The CDR3 sequence: CASSLPGIGETQYF. DNA of the CDR3: TGCGCCAGCAGCCTCCCGGGAATAGGAGAGACCCAGTACTTC.

As regards this clone: The junction departs from germline at one end; a sequencing error may be responsible. The rearrangement uses TRBV7-7 and TRBJ2-1, with D possibly TRBD2 on 6 matching bases. The germline gives CDR1 SSHAT, CDR2 FNYEAQ (reference sequence). CDR3 length: 13 amino acids. CDR3 residues: CASSFGTLNEQFF. The DNA for the CDR3 is TGTGCTAGCAGCTTCGGGACTCTAAATGAGCAGTTCTTC.

This chain connects TRBV27 to TRBJ1-2; possible D gene TRBD1, 5 bases. The germline CDR1 and CDR2 sequences are MNHEY and SMNVEV (reference sequence). Trimming left V 2 bases short and J 1 base short, with 11 bases between. This CDR3 comprises 15 residues. This chain's CDR3 is CASSLRSGINYGYTF. The CDR3 DNA sequence: TGTGCCAGCAGTTTAAGGTCAGGGATTAACTATGGCTACACCTTC.

The rearrangement uses TRBV15 and TRBJ1-5, with D unresolved. Trimming stripped 0 bases from V and 10 bases from J, with 19 bases between. The length of the CDR3 is 16 residues. Looked up from germline, CDR1 is LNHNV and CDR2 is YYDKDF (reference sequence). The chain's CDR3 is CATSRDVGPIIGPQHF. The DNA of the CDR3 is TGTGCCACCAGCAGAGATGTGGGCCCAATCATTGGCCCCCAGCATTTT.

This clone has more than one count but fewer than ten. V is TRBV30 and J is TRBJ1-2; the D is unclear. CDR1 and CDR2 (germline): GTSNPN, SVGIG (reference sequence). The V gene lost 6 bases and the J gene lost 4 bases, with 6 bases spanning the gap. The CDR3 is 10 amino acids. The CDR3 DNA is TGTGCCTGTAGGCCCTATGGCTACACCTTC. As protein: CACRPYGYTF.

This sequence joins TRBV18 and TRBJ1-6; no firm D call. Germline V gene lookup returns CDR1 KGHSH and CDR2 LQKENI. The V end was cut by 2 bases, the J end by 8 bases, with 19 bases between. The CDR3 contains 17 residues. Here the CDR3 reads CASSPVRADSGDSPLHF. In DNA, the CDR3 is TGTGCCAGCTCACCAGTTAGGGCAGACTCCGGGGATTCACCCCTCCACTTT.

The V call is TRBV6-1, the J call TRBJ1-5, with 7 bases aligning to TRBD1. This CDR3 region has 14 residues. V lost 6 bases to trimming and J lost 7 bases; unmatched junction nucleotides: 9. In germline, CDR1 is MNHNS, CDR2 SASEGT. The CDR3: CASRPGQNGQPQHF. In DNA form, the CDR3 reads TGTGCCAGCAGGCCGGGACAGAACGGACAGCCCCAGCATTTT.

This chain joins TRBV27 and TRBJ2-7, with D unresolved. Trimming shortened V by 8 bases and J by 1 base, and 9 bases separated the two germline ends. The germline V gene has CDR1 MNHEY and CDR2 SMNVEV (reference sequence). The CDR3 spans 12 residues. The CDR3 coding sequence is TGTGCCAGCCGGACGGAGTCCTACGAGCAGTACTTC. It codes for CASRTESYEQYF.

The chain joins TRBV5-6 to TRBJ2-7; D gene unclear. The CDR3 is made up of 14 amino acids. Germline V gene sequence: CDR1 SGHDT, CDR2 YYEEEE. V was cut by 2 bases and J by 0 bases, with 9 bases left in between. CDR3 protein: CASSFLGSSYEQYF. The CDR3 DNA sequence: TGTGCCAGCAGCTTTTTAGGCAGCTCCTACGAGCAGTACTTC. Combining the CDR3 with reference TRBV5-6 and TRBJ2-7 gives the whole variable domain DAGVTQSPTHLIKTRGQQVTLRCSPKSGHDTVSWYQQALGQGPQFIFQYYEEEERQRGNFPDRFSGHQFPNYSSELNVNALLLGDSALYLCASSFLGSSYEQYFGPGTRLTVT.

There are a few counts of this clone. This chain joins TRBV6-6 and TRBJ1-1; unclear D gene. CDR1 MNHNY and CDR2 SVGAGI come from the germline V gene (reference sequence). Trimming removed 2 bases from V and 1 base from J, with 11 bases in between. CDR3 length: 15 residues. The CDR3 region has the DNA TGTGCCAGCAGTTACGGTGAAGGAGGGAACACTGAAGCTTTCTTT. The encoded protein is CASSYGEGGNTEAFF.

The genes are TRBV5-1 and TRBJ2-7, with 7 bases that match TRBD2. CDR3 length: 16 amino acids. Germline trimming cut 4 bases from V and 0 bases from J; bases unmatched to any gene: 10. Germline V gene data show CDR1 as SGHRS and CDR2 as YFSETQ. The CDR3 region is CASSLHSAGDSYEQYF. CDR3 sequence (DNA): TGCGCCAGCAGCCTCCACTCTGCGGGGGACTCCTACGAGCAGTACTTC. Variable domain in full (rest from reference TRBV5-1 and TRBJ2-7): KAGVTQTPRYLIKTRGQQVTLSCSPISGHRSVSWYQQTPGQGLQFLFEYFSETQRNKGNFPGRFSGRQFSNSRSEMNVSTLELGDSALYLCASSLHSAGDSYEQYFGPGTRLTVT.

For this clone: In the same sample, other DNA sequences code for this CDR3. V gene TRBV5-1 combines with J gene TRBJ2-5, with 10 bases that match TRBD1. With V trimmed by 4 bases and J by 5 bases, 5 bases remained unmatched. CDR3 size: 14 residues. The V gene's germline CDR1 is SGHRS and CDR2 YFSETQ. Here the CDR3 reads CASSPGTGVETQYF. As DNA, the CDR3 is TGCGCCAGCAGCCCCGGGACAGGGGTGGAGACCCAGTACTTC. The whole variable domain, filled in from reference TRBV5-1 and TRBJ2-5, reads KAGVTQTPRYLIKTRGQQVTLSCSPISGHRSVSWYQQTPGQGLQFLFEYFSETQRNKGNFPGRFSGRQFSNSRSEMNVSTLELGDSALYLCASSPGTGVETQYFGPGTRLLVL.

This clone was detected only once. The chain uses TRBV7-2 and TRBJ1-1; 7 positions match TRBD1. CDR1 SGHTA and CDR2 FQGNSA come from the germline V gene. This CDR3 has 16 amino acids. With V trimmed by 5 bases and J by 1 base, 10 bases remained unmatched. The CDR3 region is CASSRKRTGTNTEAFF. For the CDR3, the DNA is TGTGCCAGCAGCCGTAAGAGGACAGGAACGAACACTGAAGCTTTCTTT.

The V call is TRBV6-5, the J call TRBJ2-5; 10 bases are a match to TRBD2. The CDR3 contains 16 residues. The V segment lost 2 bases and the J segment 1 base; nucleotides outside the gene matches: 4. Germline V lookup: CDR1 MNHEY, CDR2 SVGAGI. The DNA for the CDR3 is TGTGCCAGCAGTTACATAGCGGGGGGACTCCAAGAGACCCAGTACTTC. It translates to CASSYIAGGLQETQYF.

This clone was detected a few times. CDR3 DNA: TGTGCCTGGAGCGGCAATCCTGGAAACACCATATATTTT. It translates to CAWSGNPGNTIYF. The rearrangement joins TRBV30 to TRBJ1-3; D unresolved. Germline V gives CDR1 GTSNPN, CDR2 SVGIG (reference sequence). There are 13 residues in the CDR3. Between the trimmed V and J ends, which lost 3 bases and 2 bases, there was a span of 8 bases.

The rearrangement links TRBV30 to TRBJ1-4; D not certain. The CDR3 spans 13 residues. Trimming left V 3 bases short and J 0 bases short, with 5 bases between. Germline CDR1 GTSNPN, CDR2 SVGIG (reference sequence). The CDR3 DNA reads as TGTGCCTGGAGAGGTTCAACTAATGAAAAACTGTTTTTT. As protein: CAWRGSTNEKLFF.

Details on this clone: Germline and junction disagree at one end, which may indicate a read error. The chain joins TRBV7-7 to TRBJ2-5, with 8 bases fitting TRBD1. The CDR3 has 15 residues. In germline, CDR1 is SSHAT, CDR2 FNYEAQ (reference sequence). CDR3 sequence: CASSLPGQGQETQYF. The CDR3 region has the DNA TGTGCTAGCAGCCTTCCAGGACAGGGTCAAGAGACCCAGTACTTC. The variable domain in full, with the rest retrieved from reference TRBV7-7 and TRBJ2-5, is GAGVSQSPRYKVTKRGQDVTLRCDPISSHATLYWYQQALGQGPEFLTYFNYEAQPDKSGLPSDRFSAERPEGSISTLTIQRTEQRDSAMYRCASSLPGQGQETQYFGPGTRLLVL.

The CDR3 DNA reads TGTGCCAGCAGCCCCGGGAGCAATGAGCAGTTCTTC. Its protein product is CASSPGSNEQFF. This sequence joins TRBV7-2 and TRBJ2-1; D possibly corresponds to TRBD2 (6 bases). The CDR3 sequence is 12 residues long. Trimming pared 5 bases from V and 6 bases from J, leaving 8 bases between. CDR1 is SGHTA, CDR2 FQGNSA, per germline. The variable domain in full, with the rest retrieved from reference TRBV7-2 and TRBJ2-1, is GAGVSQSPSNKVTEKGKDVELRCDPISGHTALYWYRQSLGQGLEFLIYFQGNSAPDKSGLPSDRFSAERTGGSVSTLTIQRTQQEDSAVYLCASSPGSNEQFFGPGTRLTVL.

The rearrangement joins TRBV30 to TRBJ2-7, with D maybe TRBD1 (6 bases). This CDR3 region has 18 residues. Germline CDR1 GTSNPN, CDR2 SVGIG (reference sequence). The V and J ends lost 2 bases and 4 bases respectively, with 27 bases between them. The CDR3 DNA sequence: TGTGCCTGGAGTATCAGGACCTACGAGCTCCTGGGGGCGTACGAGCAGTACTTC. Translation: CAWSIRTYELLGAYEQYF.